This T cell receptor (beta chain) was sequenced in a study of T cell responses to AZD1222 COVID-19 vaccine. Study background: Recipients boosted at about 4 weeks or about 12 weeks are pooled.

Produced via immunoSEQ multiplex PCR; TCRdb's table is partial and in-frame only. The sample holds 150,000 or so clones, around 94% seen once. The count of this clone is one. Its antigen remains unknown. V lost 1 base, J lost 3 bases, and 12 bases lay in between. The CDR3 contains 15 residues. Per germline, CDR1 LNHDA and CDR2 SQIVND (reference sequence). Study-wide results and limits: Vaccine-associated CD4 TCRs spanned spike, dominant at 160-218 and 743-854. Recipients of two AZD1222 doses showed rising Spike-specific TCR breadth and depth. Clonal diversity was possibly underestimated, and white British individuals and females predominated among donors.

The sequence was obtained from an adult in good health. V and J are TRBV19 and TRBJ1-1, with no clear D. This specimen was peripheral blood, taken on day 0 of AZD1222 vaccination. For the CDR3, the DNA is TGTGCCAGTAGTATAGGGGTGACCGAAGACACTGAAGCTTTCTTT. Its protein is CASSIGVTEDTEAFF.